The 30 T cell receptor beta chains reported below all come from one sample, sequenced in a study of blood T cells in healthy people across ages. It was with a sample-barcoded 5' primer and a J-beta primer mix that a second PCR of about 7 to 12 cycles was run. TCRdb independently ran MiXCR on the 5' RACE reads; one entry per CDR3 protein. The profile shows roughly 1.4 million distinct CDR3 sequences, almost 60% of them singletons. The sample consisted of blood. All receptors come from a man between 18 and 29 years old in good health.

About this clonotype itself: A junction end diverges from the germline sequence, so it may reflect a read error. This rearrangement joins TRBV2 to TRBJ2-3, with D hard to call. The length of the CDR3 is 13 residues. Germline V gives CDR1 SNHLY, CDR2 FYNNEI. CDR3 DNA: TGTACCAGCAGTGTAGGTTTGGTAGATACGCAGTATTTT. Its translation is CTSSVGLVDTQYF.

The table lists this clonotype with a count of one. V usage is TRBV6-1 and J usage is TRBJ2-4; tentatively, D is TRBD1 (6 bases). Per the germline V gene, CDR1 is MNHNS and CDR2 is SASEGT. Trimming took 4 bases from V and 0 from J, leaving 10 bases between them. The CDR3 sequence is 15 residues long. The CDR3 sequence: CASSGDILAKNIQYF. CDR3 nucleotide sequence: TGTGCCAGCAGTGGGGACATCCTAGCCAAAAACATTCAGTACTTC.

This clonotype was found a few times. The chain links TRBV6-2 or TRBV6-3 to TRBJ2-5, with D tentatively TRBD1 (6 bases). The J call may be mistaken, given a closer DNA end match to TRBJ2-7. The CDR3 has 12 residues. In germline, CDR1 is MNHEY, CDR2 SVGEGT. CDR3 DNA: TGTGCCACCTGGACAGTACCCTACGAGCAGTACTTC. Encoded protein: CATWTVPYEQYF.

J is TRBJ1-4 and V is TRBV12-3 or TRBV12-4; D gene uncertain. The CDR3 spans 12 residues. V gave up 6 bases and J gave up 11 bases, with 13 bases separating them. DNA of the CDR3: TGTGCCAGCAGCCAACTTGCGGACAAACTGTTTTTT. Translating gives CASSQLADKLFF.

This clonotype was counted a few times. The gene calls are TRBV12-3 or TRBV12-4 and TRBJ2-5; tentatively, D is TRBD1 (6 bases). Trimming removed 5 bases from V and 5 bases from J, with 12 bases in between. This CDR3 region has 13 residues. CDR3 in DNA: TGTGCCAGCAGTACAGGGATCAAGGAGACCCAGTACTTC. Translated: CASSTGIKETQYF.

The chain employs TRBV12-3 or TRBV12-4 and TRBJ1-2, with 8 nucleotides matching TRBD1. This CDR3 region has 15 residues. V was pared by 7 bases and J by 5 bases, with 12 bases of the junction left unmatched. CDR3 amino acids: CASTDSTGVGYGYTF. The CDR3 DNA follows: TGTGCCAGCACGGATTCGACAGGGGTTGGGTATGGCTACACCTTC.

The V call is TRBV2, the J call TRBJ2-3, with D possibly TRBD2 on 5 matching bases. CDR3 length equals 16 residues. V was clipped by 6 bases and J by 0 bases, with 16 bases between them. The germline V gene has CDR1 SNHLY and CDR2 FYNNEI. The CDR3, as DNA: TGTGCCAGCAGGGAACTGAGGGCCGCTAGCACAGATACGCAGTATTTT. Translated: CASRELRAASTDTQYF.

This clonotype was seen a few times. The rearrangement joins TRBV4-1 to TRBJ1-2, with unresolved D. The V end lost 3 bases, the J end lost 3 bases, and 17 bases lay between the germline ends. This CDR3 contains 16 residues. The germline gives CDR1 MGHRA, CDR2 YSYEKL. CDR3 loop: CASSHPPGPTYYGYTF. Here the CDR3 DNA reads TGCGCCAGCAGCCACCCCCCGGGTCCAACTTACTATGGCTACACCTTC.

This chain links TRBV29-1 with TRBJ1-2; maybe TRBD1 (6 bases). In germline, CDR1 is SQVTM, CDR2 ANQGSEA. The CDR3 covers 13 residues. Trimming pared 4 bases from V and 0 bases from J, leaving 9 bases between. This CDR3 reads CSVAGQPNYGYTF. The CDR3 DNA sequence: TGCAGCGTTGCTGGACAGCCTAACTATGGCTACACCTTC. Full variable domain (rest looked up from reference TRBV29-1 and TRBJ1-2): SAVISQKPSRDICQRGTSLTIQCQVDSQVTMMFWYRQQPGQSLTLIATANQGSEATYESGFVIDKFPISRPNLTFSTLTVSNMSPEDSSIYLCSVAGQPNYGYTFGSGTRLTVV.

This clonotype was detected only a few times. This chain links TRBV7-2 with TRBJ2-5, with TRBD1 as a possible D gene (6 bases). Germline lookup yields CDR1 SGHTA and CDR2 FQGNSA. This CDR3 is built from 15 residues. The V gene lost 7 bases and the J gene lost 5 bases, with 20 bases spanning the gap. The CDR3 DNA is TGTGCCAGCAACCCGGGACACACCTTTTGGGAGACCCAGTACTTC. Its protein product is CASNPGHTFWETQYF.

This clonotype was counted only a few times. The genes are TRBV20-1 and TRBJ2-3; perhaps TRBD2 as D (6 bases). The germline CDR1 and CDR2 sequences are DFQATT and SNEGSKA (reference sequence). The V gene lost 3 bases and the J gene lost 0 bases, with 16 bases spanning the gap. The CDR3 has 16 residues. CDR3 nucleotide sequence: TGCAGTGCTAGTGAGGCTAGCGCTTATAGCACAGATACGCAGTATTTT. Translated, it gives CSASEASAYSTDTQYF.

With regard to this clonotype: A read error may produce the germline difference seen at one junction end. The CDR3 reads CASSQLAGGADTRYF. CDR3 sequence (DNA): TGTGCCAGCAGTCAACTAGCGGGAGGAGCAGATACGCGGTATTTT. The chain joins TRBV12-3 or TRBV12-4 to TRBJ2-3; 12 nucleotides line up with TRBD2. The CDR3 is made up of 15 amino acids.

V usage is TRBV20-1 and J usage is TRBJ2-1, with 15 nucleotides matching TRBD2. This CDR3 region has 17 residues. From germline, CDR1 is DFQATT and CDR2 SNEGSKA (reference sequence). J was trimmed by 3 bases and V by 6 bases; bases with no gene match: 9. The chain's CDR3 is CSARPMGLAGGYNEQFF. CDR3 nucleotides: TGCAGTGCGCGGCCGATGGGACTAGCGGGGGGCTACAATGAGCAGTTCTTC.

This sequence joins TRBV19 and TRBJ2-2, with D unresolved. Germline V lookup: CDR1 LNHDA, CDR2 SQIVND (reference sequence). V lost 7 bases, J lost 5 bases, and 8 bases lay in between. The CDR3 is 12 residues long. In DNA, the CDR3 is TGTGCCAGTAATTACCGAACCGGGGAGCTGTTTTTT. Translated, it gives CASNYRTGELFF.

The genes are TRBV6-5 and TRBJ2-3, with 11 positions matching TRBD2. CDR3 length: 16 amino acids. Per the germline V gene, CDR1 is MNHEY and CDR2 is SVGAGI. V gave up 6 bases and J gave up 6 bases; unmatched junction bases: 11. CDR3 loop: CASSLLAGDYSDTQYF. CDR3 nucleotide sequence: TGTGCCAGCAGCCTACTAGCGGGGGACTACAGTGATACGCAGTATTTT.

There are a few counts of this clonotype. The rearrangement links TRBV4-3 to TRBJ1-2; D is unresolved. Trimming pared 0 bases from V and 9 bases from J, leaving 14 bases between. The CDR3 consists of 14 residues. Germline V gene lookup returns CDR1 LGHNA and CDR2 YSLEER. CDR3 in DNA: TGCGCCAGCAGCCAAGATCCCCGGCAGACGAGCTACACCTTC. The encoded protein is CASSQDPRQTSYTF.

This chain uses TRBV11-3 with TRBJ2-2, with TRBD2 identical over 8 bases. Germline lookup yields CDR1 SGHNT and CDR2 YENEEA. This CDR3 is 17 amino acids long. V was pared by 5 bases and J by 0 bases, with 8 bases of the junction left unmatched. CDR3 in amino acids: CASSKTGLAPNTGELFF. The CDR3 DNA follows: TGTGCCAGCAGCAAAACCGGACTAGCTCCGAACACCGGGGAGCTGTTTTTT.

This chain links TRBV2 with TRBJ2-5; D is perhaps TRBD2 (6 bases). The CDR3 contains 15 residues. Trimming pared 9 bases from V and 0 bases from J, leaving 17 bases between. Germline V gene data show CDR1 as SNHLY and CDR2 as FYNNEI. The CDR3 region has the DNA TGTGCCAGTGGGGCACTAGCCCCGTACCAAGAGACCCAGTACTTC. This gives the protein CASGALAPYQETQYF.

This clonotype appeared a few times. The rearrangement joins TRBV7-9 to TRBJ1-1; TRBD1 aligns across 7 bases. The germline V gene encodes CDR1 SEHNR and CDR2 FQNEAQ (reference sequence). The V and J ends lost 1 base and 1 base, in that order; junction bases with no gene match: 3. The CDR3 extends over 15 amino acids. The CDR3 coding sequence is TGTGCCAGCAGCTTAGGACAGGGCGAGAACACTGAAGCTTTCTTT. Translating it yields CASSLGQGENTEAFF.

This clonotype was found once. The chain employs TRBV4-1 and TRBJ2-1, with D perhaps TRBD1 or TRBD2 (5 bases each). Germline values: CDR1 MGHRA, CDR2 YSYEKL. The CDR3 is 15 amino acids. The V end was cut by 0 bases, the J end by 4 bases, with 10 bases between. Here the CDR3 DNA reads TGCGCCAGCAGCCAAGACGGGGCCCCTTACAATGAGCAGTTCTTC. It is translated as CASSQDGAPYNEQFF.

In DNA, the CDR3 is TGTGCCAGCATCCTCTTTAGCGGGACCGGAGAGACCCAGTACTTC. This gives the protein CASILFSGTGETQYF. This chain connects TRBV27 to TRBJ2-7, with 8 bases matching TRBD2. The J call could be wrong; TRBJ2-5 is a better fit for the DNA end. This CDR3 has 15 amino acids. From germline, CDR1 is MNHEY and CDR2 SMNVEV (reference sequence).

This clonotype was observed a handful of times. The V call is TRBV21-1, the J call TRBJ2-4. TRBV21-1 is designated a pseudogene. The CDR3 covers 17 residues. In DNA form, the CDR3 reads TGTGCCAGCAGCAAGATAATGGGTACTCTAGCCAAAAACATTCAGTACTTC. Its translation is CASSKIMGTLAKNIQYF.

The rearrangement uses TRBV10-3 and TRBJ2-1; the match to TRBD2 covers 9 bases. Trimming took 8 bases from V and 10 from J; bases not matched to a gene: 12. Germline lookup yields CDR1 ENHRY and CDR2 SYGVKD. The CDR3 has 14 amino acids. CDR3 sequence: CAIQASGARSEQFF. CDR3 nucleotide sequence: TGTGCCATCCAGGCTAGCGGGGCCAGGTCGGAGCAGTTCTTC.

This clonotype was picked up a small number of times. The chain couples TRBV4-1 to TRBJ2-3; D is possibly TRBD2 (5 bases). V was cut by 5 bases and J by 3 bases, with 18 bases left in between. The CDR3 has 16 residues. Germline V gene sequence: CDR1 MGHRA, CDR2 YSYEKL. DNA of the CDR3: TGCGCCAGCAGCGAAACCCAGGCTAGCTATACAGATACGCAGTATTTT. Translating it yields CASSETQASYTDTQYF.

This clonotype was seen more than once but under ten times. The V and J genes are TRBV4-3 and TRBJ2-6; D is unclear. The CDR3 has 17 residues. Trimming left V 0 bases short and J 0 bases short, with 9 bases between. Per germline, CDR1 LGHNA and CDR2 YSLEER. CDR3 bases: TGCGCCAGCAGCCAAGAGGACGCCAGCTCTGGGGCCAACGTCCTGACTTTC. This encodes CASSQEDASSGANVLTF.

Turning to this clonotype: Mismatch with germline at one junction end may stem from a read error. The chain links TRBV6-6 to TRBJ2-1; the D gene is possibly TRBD2 (6 bases). Germline lookup yields CDR1 MNHNY and CDR2 SVGAGI (reference sequence). This CDR3 is built from 14 residues. The chain's CDR3 is CASTPSVKNNEQFF. The DNA for the CDR3 is TGTGCCAGCACGCCTAGCGTAAAGAACAATGAGCAGTTCTTT.

A few counts support this clonotype. The rearrangement uses TRBV27 and TRBJ2-7, with D possibly being TRBD1 (5 bases). The CDR3 sequence is 14 residues long. Trimming pared 4 bases from V and 2 bases from J, leaving 12 bases between. Germline V gene data show CDR1 as MNHEY and CDR2 as SMNVEV (reference sequence). The CDR3 spells CASSSQGLAYEQYF. CDR3 nucleotides: TGTGCCAGCAGTTCCCAGGGTTTGGCCTACGAGCAGTACTTC.

The chain recombines TRBV9 with TRBJ2-1; D may be TRBD2 (6 bases). The CDR3 totals 14 residues. V dropped 4 bases and J dropped 13 bases, with 21 bases sitting between them. Germline-derived CDR1 and CDR2 are SGDLS and YYNGEE. In DNA form, the CDR3 reads TGTGCCAGCAGCCCACGGACGGGGGTGGAGACCCAGTTCTTC. It translates to CASSPRTGVETQFF.

Note on this clonotype: One end of the junction is discordant with germline, which a read error may explain. The chain couples TRBV6-4 to TRBJ1-4; perhaps TRBD1 as D (5 bases). The CDR3 loop spans 14 amino acids. CDR1 is MRHNA and CDR2 is SNTAGT in the germline V gene. The CDR3 region has the DNA TGTGCCAGCAGGGACTCGAATTCCGGGGGAAAACTGTTTTTT. Amino acids: CASRDSNSGGKLFF.

The chain carries TRBV2 and TRBJ2-7; 8 nucleotides align to TRBD1. V lost 4 bases to trimming and J lost 3 bases; unmatched junction nucleotides: 8. The germline V gene encodes CDR1 SNHLY and CDR2 FYNNEI. The length of the CDR3 is 15 residues. The CDR3 nucleotides are TGTGCCAGCAGTGCCAGACAGGGGCACTACTACGAGCAGTACTTC. Translated, it gives CASSARQGHYYEQYF.